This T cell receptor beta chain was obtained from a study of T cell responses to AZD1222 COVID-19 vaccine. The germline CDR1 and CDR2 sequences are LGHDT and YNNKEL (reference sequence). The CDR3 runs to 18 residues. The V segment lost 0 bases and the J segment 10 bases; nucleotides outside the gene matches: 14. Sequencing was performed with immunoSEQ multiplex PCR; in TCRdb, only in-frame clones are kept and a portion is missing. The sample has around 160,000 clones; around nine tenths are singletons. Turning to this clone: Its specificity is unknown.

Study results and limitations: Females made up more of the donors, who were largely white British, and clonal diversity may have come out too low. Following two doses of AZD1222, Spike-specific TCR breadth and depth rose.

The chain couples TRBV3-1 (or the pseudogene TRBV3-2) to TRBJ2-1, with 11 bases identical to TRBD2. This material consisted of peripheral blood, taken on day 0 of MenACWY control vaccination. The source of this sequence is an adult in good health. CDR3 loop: CASSQETSGIGRIKEQFF. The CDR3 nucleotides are TGTGCCAGCAGCCAAGAGACTAGCGGGATTGGACGGATAAAGGAGCAGTTCTTC.